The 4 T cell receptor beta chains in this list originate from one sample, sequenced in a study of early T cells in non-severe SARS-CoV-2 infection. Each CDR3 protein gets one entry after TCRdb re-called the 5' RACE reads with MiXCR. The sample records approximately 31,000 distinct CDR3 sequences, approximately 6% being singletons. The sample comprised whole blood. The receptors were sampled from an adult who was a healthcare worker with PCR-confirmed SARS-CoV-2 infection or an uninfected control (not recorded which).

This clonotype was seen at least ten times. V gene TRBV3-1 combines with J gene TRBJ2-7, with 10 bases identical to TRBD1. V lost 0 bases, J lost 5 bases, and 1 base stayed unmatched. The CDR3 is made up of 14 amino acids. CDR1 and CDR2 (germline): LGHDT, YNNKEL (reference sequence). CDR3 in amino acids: CASSQETGGDEQYF. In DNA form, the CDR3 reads TGTGCCAGCAGCCAAGAGACAGGGGGCGACGAGCAGTACTTC.

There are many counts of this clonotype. CDR3 protein: CASSQDQSGLFSTEAFF. CDR3 nucleotides: TGTGCCAGCAGCCAAGACCAGTCGGGGTTGTTTTCCACTGAAGCTTTCTTT. The chain couples TRBV14 to TRBJ1-1; no reliable D call. From germline, CDR1 is SGHDN and CDR2 FVKESK. The CDR3 totals 17 residues. Between the trimmed V and J ends, which lost 0 bases and 4 bases, there was a span of 18 bases.

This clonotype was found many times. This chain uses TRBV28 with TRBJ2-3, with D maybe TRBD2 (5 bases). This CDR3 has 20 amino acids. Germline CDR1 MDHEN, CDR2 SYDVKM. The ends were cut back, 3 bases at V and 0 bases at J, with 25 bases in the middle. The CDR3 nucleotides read TGTGCCAGCAGTTTGAATCCCGCGAAGGCTGGGAGTTGGAGCACAGATACGCAGTATTTT. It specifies CASSLNPAKAGSWSTDTQYF.

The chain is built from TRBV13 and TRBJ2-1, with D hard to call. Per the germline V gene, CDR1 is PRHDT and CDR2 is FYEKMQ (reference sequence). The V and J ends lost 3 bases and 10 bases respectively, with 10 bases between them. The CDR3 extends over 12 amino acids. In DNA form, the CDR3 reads TGTGCCAGCAGCTTTAGAGCGCAAGAGCAGTTCTTC. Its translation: CASSFRAQEQFF.